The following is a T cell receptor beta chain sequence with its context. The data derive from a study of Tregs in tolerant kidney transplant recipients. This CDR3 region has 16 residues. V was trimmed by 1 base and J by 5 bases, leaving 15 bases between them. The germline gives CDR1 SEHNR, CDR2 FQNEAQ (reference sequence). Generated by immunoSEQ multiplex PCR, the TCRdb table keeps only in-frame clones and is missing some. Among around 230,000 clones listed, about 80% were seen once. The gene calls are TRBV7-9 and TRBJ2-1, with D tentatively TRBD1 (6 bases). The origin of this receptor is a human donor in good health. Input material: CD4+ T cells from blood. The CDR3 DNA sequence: TGTGCCAGCAGCTTAGGAGTAGGGGGAGAGAACAATGAGCAGTTCTTC. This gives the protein CASSLGVGGENNEQFF.